The 25 T cell receptor beta chains below all came from one sample that was sequenced in a study of OX40 agonist ivuxolimab in advanced cancers. The protocol was immunoSEQ multiplex PCR, while the TCRdb copy is restricted to in-frame clones and leaves out a portion. The sample gives around 51,000 clones, about 88% of which show up once; 3% to 4% is in the top ten. The sequencing here drew on CD4+ or CD8+ T cells sorted from blood, taken in a trial of the OX40 agonist ivuxolimab. These TCRs come from an adult with an advanced solid tumor such as melanoma, head and neck, liver or kidney cancer.

The chain couples TRBV25-1 to TRBJ1-5; a possible D gene is TRBD1 (6 bases). Trimming left V 4 bases short and J 6 bases short, with 10 bases between. The CDR3 runs 13 residues. Germline V gives CDR1 MGHDK, CDR2 SYGVNS. CDR3 sequence reads: CASSGTAFQPQHF. The CDR3 DNA is TGTGCCAGCAGTGGGACAGCTTTTCAGCCCCAGCATTTT.

The chain is built from TRBV5-1 and TRBJ2-7; 8 bases fit TRBD1. Per the germline V gene, CDR1 is SGHRS and CDR2 is YFSETQ. The CDR3 runs to 15 residues. The ends lost 3 bases at V and 4 bases at J; junction bases unmatched: 9. The CDR3 spells CASSSYPGTGYEQYF. The DNA for the CDR3 is TGCGCCAGCAGCTCCTACCCCGGGACAGGTTACGAGCAGTACTTC.

The chain carries TRBV5-4 and TRBJ2-5, with a possible D match to TRBD1 (5 bases). CDR1 is SGHNT, CDR2 YYREEE, per germline (reference sequence). The CDR3 runs to 13 residues. V lost 4 bases, J lost 14 bases, and 21 bases lay in between. The CDR3 DNA is TGTGCCAGCAGCGACAAAATATTAGGGGATTTTTACTTC. Its translation is CASSDKILGDFYF.

In nucleotides, the CDR3 is TGTGCCAGCAGTTACGGCGGGAGGGCCTTCGAGCAGTACTTC. Translation gives CASSYGGRAFEQYF. The chain joins TRBV6-5 to TRBJ2-7, with 9 nucleotides matching TRBD2. J was trimmed by 6 bases and V by 2 bases; bases with no gene match: 5. The germline V gene encodes CDR1 MNHEY and CDR2 SVGAGI. The CDR3 extends over 14 amino acids.

V is TRBV18 and J is TRBJ2-1, with 7 positions matching TRBD2. Germline V gene sequence: CDR1 KGHSH, CDR2 LQKENI. The length of the CDR3 is 17 residues. V shed 6 bases, J shed 4 bases, and the junction held 15 bases outside the gene matches. In nucleotides, the CDR3 is TGTGCCAGCTCGAGCACACGCGGGAGCGCGTCTTACAATGAGCAGTTCTTC. Its translation is CASSSTRGSASYNEQFF.

This chain uses TRBV9 with TRBJ1-1; D ambiguous. V lost 4 bases and J 1 base, leaving 14 bases between the germline ends. Germline V gene lookup returns CDR1 SGDLS and CDR2 YYNGEE. The length of the CDR3 is 15 residues. This chain's CDR3 is CASSLGQEPNTEAFF. CDR3 coding DNA: TGTGCCAGCAGCCTAGGTCAGGAGCCGAACACTGAAGCTTTCTTT.

The V and J genes are TRBV5-4 and TRBJ1-3, with D unclear. CDR3 length equals 15 residues. V lost 0 bases, J lost 1 base, and 8 bases lay in between. The germline V gene has CDR1 SGHNT and CDR2 YYREEE (reference sequence). CDR3 loop: CASSLGAVSGNTIYF. The DNA of the CDR3 is TGTGCCAGCAGCTTGGGGGCGGTTTCTGGAAACACCATATATTTT.

The V call is TRBV9, the J call TRBJ2-1, with a tentative D call TRBD2 (6 bases). This CDR3 contains 16 residues. V was clipped by 0 bases and J by 4 bases, with 14 bases between them. Germline CDR1 reads SGDLS; CDR2 reads YYNGEE. The CDR3 is CASSVDGHGRYNEQFF. DNA of the CDR3: TGTGCCAGCAGCGTAGATGGGCATGGGAGGTACAATGAGCAGTTCTTC.

This clone has only one observation. CDR3 coding DNA: TGCGCCACAGCGGGACAGGTCACAGATACGCAGTATTTT. This translates into CATAGQVTDTQYF. The chain is built from TRBV5-1 and TRBJ2-3; D possibly corresponds to TRBD1 (8 bases). Trimming left V 9 bases short and J 2 bases short, with 13 bases between. The CDR3 contains 13 residues. Germline V gene sequence: CDR1 SGHRS, CDR2 YFSETQ.

The V gene is TRBV28, the J gene TRBJ1-5, with D perhaps matching TRBD1 (6 bases). CDR1 MDHEN and CDR2 SYDVKM come from the germline V gene. The CDR3 is 16 residues long. Between the trimmed V and J ends, which lost 6 bases and 5 bases, there was a span of 20 bases. CDR3: CASRGPGAGNHQPQHF. The DNA for the CDR3 is TGTGCCAGCAGAGGGCCAGGGGCGGGTAACCATCAGCCCCAGCATTTT.

The chain combines TRBV5-1 with TRBJ2-1; D might be TRBD2 (5 bases). Germline-derived CDR1 and CDR2 are SGHRS and YFSETQ. Trimming took 0 bases from V and 9 from J, leaving 13 bases between them. CDR3 length: 14 amino acids. The CDR3 reads CASSLETIAGEQFF. The CDR3 region has the DNA TGCGCCAGCAGCTTGGAGACTATTGCCGGTGAGCAGTTCTTC.

DNA for the CDR3: TGTGCCAGCAGTTTGCAGGGGGCAGGCCAGCCCCAGCATTTT. Translated: CASSLQGAGQPQHF. The V gene is TRBV27, the J gene TRBJ1-5; the match to TRBD1 covers 8 bases. The junction had 5 bases not matched to a gene; V was cut back by 3 bases and J by 7 bases. Germline V CDR1 and CDR2: MNHEY, SMNVEV (reference sequence). This CDR3 comprises 14 residues.

The J gene is TRBJ2-1, the V gene TRBV6-1; 9 positions agree with TRBD1. The CDR3 is 14 amino acids. Germline CDR1 and CDR2: MNHNS and SASEGT. V lost 7 bases to trimming and J lost 6 bases; unmatched junction nucleotides: 7. The CDR3 bases are TGTGCCAGCAATAAGGACAGGGGAGTCAATGAGCAGTTCTTC. Protein sequence: CASNKDRGVNEQFF.

The chain links TRBV9 to TRBJ2-7; TRBD1 is a possible D gene (6 bases). Germline CDR1 is SGDLS and CDR2 is YYNGEE. The CDR3 contains 14 residues. V dropped 0 bases and J dropped 5 bases, with 12 bases sitting between them. In nucleotides, the CDR3 is TGTGCCAGCAGCGTAGAGGTACAGGGTAACGAGCAGTACTTC. It yields the protein CASSVEVQGNEQYF.

The chain has TRBV7-9 and TRBJ1-2; 9 bases are shared with TRBD1. The germline CDR1 and CDR2 sequences are SEHNR and FQNEAQ (reference sequence). The CDR3 has 16 amino acids. V trimming: 2 bases; J trimming: 6 bases; junction bases outside the gene matches: 10. The CDR3 reads CASSLSGTGQSHGYTF. The CDR3 region has the DNA TGTGCCAGCAGCTTAAGTGGGACAGGGCAGTCCCATGGCTACACCTTC.

This sequence joins TRBV19 and TRBJ2-5, with 7 bases aligning to TRBD1. The CDR3 sequence is 14 residues long. CDR1 is LNHDA and CDR2 is SQIVND in the germline V gene (reference sequence). Unmatched junction bases numbered 11, after V lost 8 bases and J lost 5 bases. CDR3 nucleotides: TGTGCCAGTGGGGACAGCATACGGGGTGAGACCCAGTACTTC. This encodes CASGDSIRGETQYF.

The J gene is TRBJ2-2, the V gene TRBV9; the D call may be TRBD1 or TRBD2 (6 bases each). V dropped 4 bases and J dropped 4 bases, with 20 bases sitting between them. In germline, CDR1 is SGDLS, CDR2 YYNGEE. This CDR3 has 17 amino acids. DNA of the CDR3: TGTGCCAGCAGCCCACACAGGGACTCCGAGATCACCGGGGAGCTGTTTTTT. Encoded protein: CASSPHRDSEITGELFF. The full variable domain, in which reference TRBV9 and TRBJ2-2 provide the parts outside the CDR3, is DSGVTQTPKHLITATGQRVTLRCSPRSGDLSVYWYQQSLDQGLQFLIQYYNGEERAKGNILERFSAQQFPDLHSELNLSSLELGDSALYFCASSPHRDSEITGELFFGEGSRLTVL.

The V gene is TRBV19, the J gene TRBJ1-2; no clear D gene. Between the trimmed V and J ends, which lost 8 bases and 3 bases, there was a span of 7 bases. The CDR3 contains 11 residues. Germline CDR1 is LNHDA and CDR2 is SQIVND (reference sequence). The CDR3 sequence: CASGKDYGYTF. The DNA of the CDR3 is TGTGCCAGTGGGAAGGACTATGGCTACACCTTC.

The gene calls are TRBV20-1 and TRBJ2-1; D remains unclear. The CDR3 consists of 10 residues. Germline CDR1 and CDR2: DFQATT and SNEGSKA (reference sequence). Trimming pared 2 bases from V and 6 bases from J, leaving 2 bases between. The CDR3: CSARFNEQFF. The DNA for the CDR3 is TGCAGTGCTAGATTCAATGAGCAGTTCTTC.

The rearrangement links TRBV4-2 to TRBJ2-5; tentatively, D is TRBD1 (6 bases). Germline assignment: CDR1 LGHNA and CDR2 YNFKEQ. There are 14 residues in the CDR3. The germline V and J ends were trimmed by 4 bases and 5 bases, with 14 bases remaining between them. CDR3 protein: CASSPQGHSETQYF. For the CDR3, the DNA is TGTGCCAGCAGCCCTCAGGGACACAGTGAGACCCAGTACTTC.

The CDR3, as DNA: TGTGCCAGCGTCCGGGACAGGGGATCCTACGAGCAGTACTTC. Translation: CASVRDRGSYEQYF. The gene calls are TRBV6-1 and TRBJ2-7, with 10 bases identical to TRBD1. Trimming removed 8 bases from V and 1 base from J; junction bases left unmatched: 5. This CDR3 contains 14 residues. Germline V gene sequence: CDR1 MNHNS, CDR2 SASEGT.

V gene TRBV28 combines with J gene TRBJ2-1, with D tentatively TRBD1 (6 bases). The CDR3 consists of 16 residues. CDR1 and CDR2 (germline): MDHEN, SYDVKM. Between the trimmed V and J ends, which lost 8 bases and 6 bases, there was a span of 23 bases. In DNA, the CDR3 is TGTGCCAGCCAAAGCGGCAGGGGCGCCCTTCCCAATGAGCAGTTCTTC. It translates to CASQSGRGALPNEQFF.

V gene TRBV6-6 combines with J gene TRBJ2-1, with TRBD1 matching over 9 bases. The V gene end was trimmed by 5 bases and the J gene end by 9 bases; junction bases not matched to a gene: 11. Germline V gene data show CDR1 as MNHNY and CDR2 as SVGAGI (reference sequence). CDR3 length equals 15 residues. CDR3 amino acids: CASSARDRALPEQFF. The DNA of the CDR3 is TGTGCCAGCAGTGCCCGGGACAGGGCACTGCCTGAGCAGTTCTTC.

The rearrangement uses TRBV6-5 and TRBJ2-1, with 13 nucleotides matching TRBD2. CDR3 size: 15 residues. V trimming: 5 bases; J trimming: 8 bases; junction bases outside the gene matches: 6. CDR1 MNHEY and CDR2 SVGAGI come from the germline V gene. The CDR3 DNA reads as TGTGCCAGCAGTAGGACTAGCGGGAGATTGTATGAGCAGTTCTTC. This sequence encodes CASSRTSGRLYEQFF.

The V gene is TRBV29-1, the J gene TRBJ2-7; D call uncertain. The germline V gene has CDR1 SQVTM and CDR2 ANQGSEA. V lost 1 base to trimming and J lost 6 bases, with 7 bases between them. The CDR3 length is 11 residues. The CDR3 sequence is CSVEGVGEQYF. The CDR3 DNA is TGCAGCGTTGAAGGGGTTGGCGAGCAGTACTTC.